The entry below describes one TCR beta chain. The antigen is not known. This entry is derived from a study of cytomegalovirus exposure and HLA in healthy donors. Findings and caveats of the study: About 87% or about 30% of the time was how often most TCR beta V segments were productive, according to an earlier analysis.

Trimming cost V 1 base and J 5 bases; bases outside gene matches: 6. The CDR3 is 15 amino acids. Germline V CDR1 and CDR2: LNHDA, SQIVND (reference sequence). PCR used 60 Vbeta primers and 13 Jbeta primers. Clones were sequenced by immunoSEQ multiplex PCR, and TCRdb holds only the in-frame ones, with some missing. The sample has some 99,000 clones; 81% are singletons. Source material: PBMCs. The V gene is TRBV19, the J gene TRBJ2-7; 9 bases map to TRBD2. The source is a woman aged 25-40 years in good health and CMV-seronegative. This CDR3 reads CASSIAVTSGHEQYF. As DNA, the CDR3 is TGTGCCAGTAGTATAGCAGTGACTAGCGGCCACGAGCAGTACTTC. Together with reference TRBV19 and TRBJ2-7, the CDR3 gives the full variable domain: DGGITQSPKYLFRKEGQNVTLSCEQNLNHDAMYWYRQDPGQGLRLIYYSQIVNDFQKGDIAEGYSVSREKKESFPLTVTSAQKNPTAFYLCASSIAVTSGHEQYFGPGTRLTVT.